A single sample gave rise to the 2 T cell receptor beta chains below, sequenced in a study of human T cells and chemical hapten exposure. From the RACE reads, TCRdb called clonotypes with MiXCR, one entry per CDR3 protein. The repertoire has approximately 400,000 distinct CDR3 sequences, approximately 5% of them found once; the top ten carry about 2.2%. Noted time point: patch test 1, 2 weeks after DPC sensitization. Treatment denoted: therapeutic diphenylcyclopropenone sensitization with weekly scalp DPC. The starting material was whole blood, obtained in connection with sensitization to the hapten diphenylcyclopropenone (DPC). The source is a woman aged 50 to 60 with alopecia areata. Some clones in this sample may be carry-over from other donors' samples.

Ten or more counts support this clonotype. The J gene is TRBJ2-2, the V gene TRBV7-9; D gene ambiguous. The CDR3 has 16 amino acids. From germline, CDR1 is SEHNR and CDR2 FQNEAQ (reference sequence). The germline V and J ends were trimmed by 5 bases and 2 bases, with 15 bases remaining between them. CDR3 residues: CASSPIDILNTGELFF. The CDR3 nucleotides read TGTGCCAGCAGCCCGATTGACATATTAAACACCGGGGAGCTGTTTTTT.

Remarks on this clonotype: A much larger clone lies one base from this, so it may be a read error. The V gene is TRBV6-7, the J gene TRBJ2-3; D remains ambiguous. TRBV6-7 is sorted into the ORF group, with uncertain function. The length of the CDR3 is 13 residues. For the CDR3, the DNA is TGTACCAGGACCGAAACCTTCACAGATACGCAGTATTTT. Its translation: CTRTETFTDTQYF.